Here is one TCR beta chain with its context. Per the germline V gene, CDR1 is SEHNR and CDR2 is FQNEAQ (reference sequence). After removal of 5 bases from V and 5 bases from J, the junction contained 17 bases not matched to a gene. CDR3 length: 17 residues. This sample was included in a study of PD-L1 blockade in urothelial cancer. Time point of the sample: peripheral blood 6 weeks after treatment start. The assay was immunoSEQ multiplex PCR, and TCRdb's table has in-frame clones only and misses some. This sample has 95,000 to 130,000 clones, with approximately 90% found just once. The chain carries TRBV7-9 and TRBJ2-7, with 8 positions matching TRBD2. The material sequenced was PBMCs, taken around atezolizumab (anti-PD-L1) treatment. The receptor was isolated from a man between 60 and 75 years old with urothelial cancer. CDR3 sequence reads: CASSPIGLWTSPDEQYF. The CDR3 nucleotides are TGTGCCAGCAGCCCCATAGGGCTGTGGACTAGCCCCGACGAGCAGTACTTC.